These T cell receptor beta chains were read from a single sample in a study of cytomegalovirus exposure and HLA in healthy donors. Clones were read by immunoSEQ multiplex PCR, and TCRdb kept only the in-frame ones, dropping some. The data contain tens of thousands of clones, more than 95% of them seen just once; the ten biggest clones take up 2% to 2.5%. The sample taken for sequencing was PBMCs. These receptor sequences come from a young man in good health and CMV-seronegative. Each CDR3 is given with its conserved first and last residue. The D gene is left open where the match is weak. Size is omitted from some rows. Given values are once, few, many or a class for expanded clones.

clone size,J gene,V gene,D gene,CDR3 DNA,CDR3 protein
NA,TRBJ2-3,TRBV23-1,TRBD1,TGCGCCAGCAGTCAACCATGGGACAGTCACACAGATACGCAGTATTTT,CASSQPWDSHTDTQYF
NA,TRBJ1-5,TRBV28,NA,TGTGCCAGCAGTTCTCGGACAGTTGGTGATCAGCCCCAGCATTTT,CASSSRTVGDQPQHF
NA,TRBJ2-2,TRBV2,NA,TGTGCCAGCAGTCGACCGACAGAGAACACCGGGGAGCTGTTTTTT,CASSRPTENTGELFF
NA,TRBJ2-7,TRBV11-2,NA,TGTGCCAGCAGCTTACCAACCTACGAGCAGTACTTC,CASSLPTYEQYF
NA,TRBJ2-5,TRBV4-1,NA,TGCGCCAGCAGCCAAGAAGGGCGGGGATCCCAAGAGACCCAGTACTTC,CASSQEGRGSQETQYF
NA,TRBJ1-1,TRBV7-6,NA,TGTGCCAGCAGCTTAGCGCAGGGGAGTACTGAAGCTTTCTTT,CASSLAQGSTEAFF
NA,TRBJ1-5,TRBV30,TRBD1,TGTGCCTGGAGTGGGGGGGACAGTAATAGACCCCAGCATTTT,CAWSGGDSNRPQHF
NA,TRBJ1-4,TRBV28,NA,TGTGCCAGCTACACCACCCGTGATGAAAAACTGTTTTTT,CASYTTRDEKLFF
NA,TRBJ2-1,TRBV7-9,TRBD1,TGTGCCAGCAGCTTAGATAGGGGGCATAATGAGCAGTTCTTC,CASSLDRGHNEQFF
NA,TRBJ2-7,TRBV5-6,TRBD2,TGTGCCAGCAGCCCGAGGACTAGCCGATACGAGCAGTACTTC,CASSPRTSRYEQYF
NA,TRBJ1-2,TRBV19,TRBD1,TGTGCCAGTAGCTCCGGGACAGACCCCGTATATGGCTACACCTTC,CASSSGTDPVYGYTF
NA,TRBJ2-7,TRBV7-2,NA,TGTGCCAGCAGCTTGGACAGGGGACTAGGCTACGAGCAGTACTTC,CASSLDRGLGYEQYF
NA,TRBJ1-1,TRBV29-1,NA,TGCAGCGTTGGGGCAGGCTCGAACACTGAAGCTTTCTTT,CSVGAGSNTEAFF
NA,TRBJ2-7,TRBV5-1,NA,TGCGCCAGCAGCGTTGACATCTCCTACGAGCAGTACTTC,CASSVDISYEQYF
few,TRBJ1-1,TRBV9,TRBD1,TGTGCCAGCAGCCCGGGGACAGCAACCGTCGAAGCTTTCTTT,CASSPGTATVEAFF
NA,TRBJ2-5,TRBV5-1,NA,TGCGCCAGCAGCTTGGAAGGAGGTGAGACCCAGTACTTC,CASSLEGGETQYF
NA,TRBJ1-2,TRBV6-5,TRBD1,TGTGCCAGCAGTGAGGGACAGGAGTTCCCTGGCTACACCTTC,CASSEGQEFPGYTF
NA,TRBJ1-2,TRBV18,NA,TGTGCCAGCTCCCTCGTGGAGGACCGAGGCTATGGCTACACCTTC,CASSLVEDRGYGYTF
NA,TRBJ1-4,TRBV19,TRBD1,TGTGCCAGTAGTCCCAGGGGCAGGGGACAGGAAACCTTTGCAACTAATGAAAAACTGTTTTTT,CASSPRGRGQETFATNEKLFF
once,TRBJ1-2,TRBV27,NA,TGTGCCGTCGGGGGGCCTCTCTATGGCTACACCTTC,CAVGGPLYGYTF
NA,TRBJ2-5,TRBV5-4,NA,TGTGCCAGCAGCCTGCAGAATACCCAGTACTTC,CASSLQNTQYF
NA,TRBJ2-4,TRBV19,TRBD1,TGTGCCAGTAGTATAGTCGGCAGGGGGAACGAAAACATTCAGTACTTC,CASSIVGRGNENIQYF
NA,TRBJ1-4,TRBV25-1,NA,TGTGCCAGCAGTCCGCAGGGGCGCGGCCGGTTCAATGAAAAACTGTTTTTT,CASSPQGRGRFNEKLFF
NA,TRBJ2-3,TRBV4-1,NA,TGCGCCAGCAGCGGGAGTTTAGGTGCAGATACGCAGTATTTT,CASSGSLGADTQYF
NA,TRBJ1-2,TRBV27,NA,TGTGCCAGCAGTTTAAAAAGGGACAAAGGATACTATGGCTACACCTTC,CASSLKRDKGYYGYTF
NA,TRBJ1-4,TRBV14,NA,TGTGCCAGCAGCCAAGGGGCCACGGGGAGTCCGAAACTGTTTTTT,CASSQGATGSPKLFF
NA,TRBJ1-1,TRBV11-2,NA,TGTGCCAGCAGCTTTTCAGGGTTTATTATGAACACTGAAGCTTTCTTT,CASSFSGFIMNTEAFF
NA,TRBJ2-7,TRBV2,NA,TGTGCCAGCAGGGTTCAGGGGGCGCGGGGGGAGCAGTACTTC,CASRVQGARGEQYF
NA,TRBJ1-1,TRBV4-1,TRBD1,TGCGCCAGCAGCCTAGACAGGGTAAGCACTGAAGCTTTCTTT,CASSLDRVSTEAFF
NA,TRBJ1-2,TRBV28,TRBD1,TGTGCCAGCAGTCGACAGGGGGATGGCTACACCTTC,CASSRQGDGYTF
NA,TRBJ1-2,TRBV28,TRBD1,TGTGCCAGCAGCCCCCTAGGGCAGGGGGCAGGGGGCTACACCTTC,CASSPLGQGAGGYTF
NA,TRBJ2-7,TRBV29-1,NA,TGCAGCGTTGGAAGGGGCAGGGGCTACGAGCAGTACTTC,CSVGRGRGYEQYF
NA,TRBJ2-1,TRBV9,NA,TGTGCCAGCAGCACCCACCGAGGGAAACGGGACTCCTACAATGAGCAGTTCTTC,CASSTHRGKRDSYNEQFF
NA,TRBJ1-2,TRBV27,NA,TGTGCCAGCAGTTTGAGACCTACGGGGTATGGCTACACCTTC,CASSLRPTGYGYTF
NA,TRBJ2-7,TRBV6-1,NA,TGTGCCAGCAGTTGGAGGCAGTACGAGCAGTACTTC,CASSWRQYEQYF